The 22 T cell receptor beta chains in this list originate from one sample, sequenced in a study of regulatory T cells in long-lasting Graves disease. Time point here: persistent/refractory GD, antithyroid drugs over 5 years with positive TRAb. With RNA extracted from PBMCs as input, the TCR library was made. The TCR beta library used iRepertoire HTBI primers with Arm-PCR amplification of CDR3. TCRdb passed the multiplex PCR reads through MiXCR, listing each CDR3 protein once. The sample lists approximately 290,000 distinct CDR3 sequences, roughly a fifth occurring once. The specimen comprised peripheral blood mononuclear cells (PBMCs), sampled when the disease was refractory, from a patient treated with antithyroid drugs. These receptors originate from a female donor with Graves disease.

This clonotype has only a few counts. The chain employs TRBV6-1 and TRBJ2-7; TRBD1 matches 7 bases. This CDR3 has 14 residues. Germline-derived CDR1 and CDR2 are MNHNS and SASEGT. The V segment lost 6 bases and the J segment 3 bases; nucleotides outside the gene matches: 8. CDR3 DNA: TGTGCCAGCAGAAACCGGGACAGTGTCTACGAGCAGTACTTC. It yields the protein CASRNRDSVYEQYF.

The chain joins TRBV29-1 to TRBJ1-2; unclear D gene. Per the germline V gene, CDR1 is SQVTM and CDR2 is ANQGSEA. The length of the CDR3 is 12 residues. Trimming took off 3 bases at V and 3 bases at J, with 8 bases between the two ends. CDR3 sequence reads: CSVDFGDYGYTF. The CDR3 DNA reads TGCAGCGTTGATTTTGGGGACTATGGCTACACCTTC.

This clonotype was seen many times. The chain joins TRBV5-6 to TRBJ2-7; 9 bases map to TRBD1. V lost 2 bases to trimming and J lost 2 bases; unmatched junction nucleotides: 2. The CDR3 runs 14 residues. Germline CDR1 and CDR2: SGHDT and YYEEEE. The CDR3 DNA is TGTGCCAGCAGCTTCGGGACAGGGACCTACGAGCAGTACTTC. Translated: CASSFGTGTYEQYF.

This clonotype was counted only a few times. The chain has TRBV4-2 and TRBJ1-5; weak D call: TRBD1 (5 bases). Germline V gene lookup returns CDR1 LGHNA and CDR2 YNFKEQ. Trimming took off 3 bases at V and 10 bases at J, with 16 bases between the two ends. CDR3 length: 14 residues. Written as DNA, the CDR3 is TGTGCCAGCAGCCACGGGGGGACCGGGAATCCCCAGCATTTT. Its translation is CASSHGGTGNPQHF.

The rearrangement joins TRBV6-2 or TRBV6-3 to TRBJ2-2; D gene uncertain. The germline V and J ends were trimmed by 6 bases and 5 bases, with 7 bases remaining between them. The germline V gene encodes CDR1 MNHEY and CDR2 SVGEGT. This CDR3 region has 12 residues. The CDR3 region has the DNA TGTGCCAGCAGAATGGAAACCGGGGAGCTGTTTTTT. Translation gives CASRMETGELFF.

The CDR3 DNA follows: TGTGCCAGCAGCTTAACAACAGGTTCTTCCGGGGAGCTGTTTTTT. Its translation is CASSLTTGSSGELFF. This rearrangement joins TRBV11-1 to TRBJ2-2; D is perhaps TRBD1 (5 bases). The CDR3 is made up of 15 amino acids. Deletions cut 2 bases from V and 6 bases from J, with 13 bases between. Germline-derived CDR1 and CDR2 are SGHAT and FQDESV (reference sequence). The full variable domain, its missing parts supplied by reference TRBV11-1 and TRBJ2-2, is EAEVAQSPRYKITEKSQAVAFWCDPISGHATLYWYRQILGQGPELLVQFQDESVVDDSQLPKDRFSAERLKGVDSTLKIQPAELGDSAMYLCASSLTTGSSGELFFGEGSRLTVL.

This clonotype was detected many times. The V and J genes are TRBV7-2 and TRBJ2-7; 13 nucleotides line up with TRBD2. CDR3 length: 14 residues. Germline CDR1 and CDR2: SGHTA and FQGNSA. Trimming cost V 5 bases and J 7 bases; bases outside gene matches: 5. In DNA form, the CDR3 reads TGTGCCAGCAGCGGGACTAGCGGGACGGGAGAGCAGTACTTC. Translated, it gives CASSGTSGTGEQYF.

This clonotype was detected only a few times. V usage is TRBV28 and J usage is TRBJ1-3; no clear D. The CDR3 has 15 amino acids. Trimming shortened V by 8 bases and J by 1 base, and 15 bases separated the two germline ends. CDR1 is MDHEN and CDR2 is SYDVKM in the germline V gene. The CDR3 is CASGGRRTSGNTIYF. The CDR3 DNA reads TGTGCCAGCGGAGGACGCCGAACGTCTGGAAACACCATATATTTT. Together with reference TRBV28 and TRBJ1-3, the CDR3 gives the full variable domain: DVKVTQSSRYLVKRTGEKVFLECVQDMDHENMFWYRQDPGLGLRLIYFSYDVKMKEKGDIPEGYSVSREKKERFSLILESASTNQTSMYLCASGGRRTSGNTIYFGEGSWLTVV.

The CDR3 nucleotides are TGCAGTGCTAGAGATAAACACTTCCAAGAGACCCAGTACTTC. It specifies CSARDKHFQETQYF. The chain combines TRBV20-1 with TRBJ2-5; D uncertain. The V end was cut by 0 bases, the J end by 1 base, with 9 bases between. The CDR3 is 14 amino acids. Germline V gene lookup returns CDR1 DFQATT and CDR2 SNEGSKA (reference sequence).

The table lists this clonotype with a few counts. V is TRBV27 and J is TRBJ2-2, with 8 bases fitting TRBD2. The CDR3 sequence is 16 residues long. With 4 bases clipped from V and 2 bases from J, the junction kept 6 bases outside the gene matches. Germline values: CDR1 MNHEY, CDR2 SMNVEV (reference sequence). The CDR3 region has the DNA TGTGCCAGCAGTTACGGACTAGCTGATAACACCGGGGAGCTGTTTTTT. Protein product: CASSYGLADNTGELFF.

The chain recombines TRBV29-1 with TRBJ2-2; D is unclear. The germline CDR1 and CDR2 sequences are SQVTM and ANQGSEA. The CDR3 extends over 11 amino acids. Deletions cut 4 bases from V and 3 bases from J, with 3 bases between. The CDR3 DNA follows: TGCAGCGTTGGCTACACCGGGGAGCTGTTTTTT. This encodes CSVGYTGELFF.

This clonotype was recorded a few times. This sequence joins TRBV20-1 and TRBJ2-7; 11 bases fit TRBD1. The V and J ends lost 4 bases and 7 bases, in that order; junction bases with no gene match: 12. Germline V CDR1 and CDR2: DFQATT, SNEGSKA (reference sequence). The CDR3 runs 15 residues. The CDR3 loop reads CSATAPGQGDGEQYF. The CDR3 DNA is TGCAGTGCTACCGCCCCGGGACAGGGGGATGGGGAGCAGTACTTC.

This chain connects TRBV28 to TRBJ2-7; 8 bases are a match to TRBD1. CDR1 and CDR2 (germline): MDHEN, SYDVKM. There are 17 residues in the CDR3. J gave up 3 bases and V 6 bases, and 16 bases lay outside the gene matches. The DNA for the CDR3 is TGTGCCAGCAGGCTCCCCCCCCTAATGGACAGGGTCTACGAGCAGTACTTC. Translated, it gives CASRLPPLMDRVYEQYF.

This clonotype was counted between two and nine times. Mismatch with germline at one junction end may stem from a read error. The gene calls are TRBV20-1 and TRBJ2-5; TRBD1 aligns across 8 bases. This CDR3 comprises 8 residues. CDR1 is DFQATT, CDR2 SNEGSKA, per germline (reference sequence). The CDR3 sequence: CSAGQGRF. DNA for the CDR3: TGCAGTGCTGGACAGGGAAGGTTC.

This clonotype was counted only a few times. Its ends do not fully match the called genes, so a read error is possible. J is TRBJ2-5 and V is TRBV29-1; 8 nucleotides line up with TRBD2. Germline V gene sequence: CDR1 SQVTM, CDR2 ANQGSEA. This CDR3 has 17 amino acids. The CDR3 is CSVQDAILGLARETQYF. CDR3 DNA sequence: TGCAGCGTTCAAGACGCCATCCTAGGACTAGCAAGGGAGACCCAGTACTTC.

This clonotype was detected only once. The CDR3 DNA sequence: TGTGCCACCCAAGAAGTTGACAGGGGGGAGCTGTTTTTT. This gives the protein CATQEVDRGELFF. The J gene is TRBJ2-2, the V gene TRBV24-1; tentative D call: TRBD1 (6 bases). The V gene lost 9 bases and the J gene lost 8 bases, with 15 bases spanning the gap. This CDR3 spans 13 amino acids. In germline, CDR1 is KGHDR, CDR2 SFDVKD.

The chain joins TRBV6-2 or TRBV6-3 to TRBJ1-4, with TRBD1 identical over 9 bases. Germline CDR1 and CDR2: MNHEY and SVGEGT. V lost 5 bases to trimming and J lost 7 bases; unmatched junction nucleotides: 2. The CDR3 consists of 13 residues. The CDR3 loop is CASSETGGEKLFF. The DNA for the CDR3 is TGTGCCAGCAGTGAGACAGGGGGTGAAAAACTGTTTTTT.

This clonotype was found a few times. The chain recombines TRBV15 with TRBJ2-1; D gene unclear. Trimming pared 3 bases from V and 0 bases from J, leaving 6 bases between. The length of the CDR3 is 14 residues. The germline gives CDR1 LNHNV, CDR2 YYDKDF (reference sequence). The CDR3 nucleotides read TGTGCCACCAGCAGCCGGCGCTCCTACAATGAGCAGTTCTTC. Amino acids: CATSSRRSYNEQFF.

V gene TRBV19 combines with J gene TRBJ2-2; 10 nucleotides agree with TRBD2. J gave up 1 base and V 7 bases, and 3 bases lay outside the gene matches. Germline V lookup: CDR1 LNHDA, CDR2 SQIVND (reference sequence). CDR3 length: 15 residues. The CDR3 sequence: CASMRLAGNTGELFF. DNA for the CDR3: TGTGCCAGTATGAGACTAGCGGGGAACACCGGGGAGCTGTTTTTT.

This clonotype was observed many times. This chain links TRBV27 with TRBJ2-2; TRBD2 aligns across 7 bases. Germline lookup yields CDR1 MNHEY and CDR2 SMNVEV (reference sequence). V lost 3 bases, J lost 4 bases, and 5 bases stayed unmatched. The CDR3 has 15 amino acids. CDR3 amino acids: CASSFLGEGTGELFF. In nucleotides, the CDR3 is TGTGCCAGCAGTTTTCTCGGGGAGGGCACCGGGGAGCTGTTTTTT.

This chain joins TRBV6-1 and TRBJ2-7; 7 bases are a match to TRBD1. The CDR3 contains 14 residues. The germline V gene has CDR1 MNHNS and CDR2 SASEGT. Trimming cost V 7 bases and J 3 bases; bases outside gene matches: 9. CDR3 region: CASNDGTAFYEQYF. CDR3 nucleotide sequence: TGTGCCAGCAACGACGGGACAGCTTTCTACGAGCAGTACTTC.

V is TRBV7-2 and J is TRBJ1-1; 7 bases line up with TRBD1. The germline CDR1 and CDR2 sequences are SGHTA and FQGNSA. The CDR3 runs to 12 residues. Trimming took 5 bases from V and 11 from J; bases not matched to a gene: 8. CDR3 sequence: CASSEGGLGAFF. In nucleotides, the CDR3 is TGTGCCAGCAGCGAAGGGGGCCTGGGGGCTTTCTTT.